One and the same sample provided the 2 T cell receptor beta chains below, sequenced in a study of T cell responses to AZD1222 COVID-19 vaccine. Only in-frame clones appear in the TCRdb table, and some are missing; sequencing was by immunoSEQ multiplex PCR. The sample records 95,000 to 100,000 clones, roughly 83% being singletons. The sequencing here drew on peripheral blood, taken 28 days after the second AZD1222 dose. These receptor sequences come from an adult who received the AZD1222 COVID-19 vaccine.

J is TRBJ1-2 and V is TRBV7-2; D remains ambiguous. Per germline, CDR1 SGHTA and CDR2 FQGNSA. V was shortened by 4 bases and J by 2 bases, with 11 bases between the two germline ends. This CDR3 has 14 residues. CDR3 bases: TGTGCCAGCAGCTCCACCGGAGGGAACTATGGCTACACCTTC. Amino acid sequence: CASSSTGGNYGYTF.

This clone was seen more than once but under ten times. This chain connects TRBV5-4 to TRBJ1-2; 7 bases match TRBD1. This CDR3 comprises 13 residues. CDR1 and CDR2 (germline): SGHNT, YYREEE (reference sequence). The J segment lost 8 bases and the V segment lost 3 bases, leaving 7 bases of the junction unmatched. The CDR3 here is CASSSRTGGGYTF. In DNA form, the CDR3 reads TGTGCCAGCAGCTCCCGGACAGGTGGCGGCTACACCTTC.